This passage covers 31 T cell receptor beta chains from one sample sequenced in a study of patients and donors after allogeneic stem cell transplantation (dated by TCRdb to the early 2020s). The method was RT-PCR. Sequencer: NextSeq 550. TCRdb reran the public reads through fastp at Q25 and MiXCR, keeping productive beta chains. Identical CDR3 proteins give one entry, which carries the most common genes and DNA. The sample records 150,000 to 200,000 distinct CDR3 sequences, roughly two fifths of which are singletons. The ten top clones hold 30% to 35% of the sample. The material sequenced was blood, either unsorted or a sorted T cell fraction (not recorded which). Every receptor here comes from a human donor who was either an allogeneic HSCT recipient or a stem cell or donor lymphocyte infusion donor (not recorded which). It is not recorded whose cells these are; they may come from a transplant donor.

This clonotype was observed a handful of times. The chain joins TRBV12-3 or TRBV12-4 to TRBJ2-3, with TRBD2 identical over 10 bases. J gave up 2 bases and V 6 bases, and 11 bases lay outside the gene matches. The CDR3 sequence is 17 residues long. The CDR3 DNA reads TGTGCCAGCAGGCCTAGCGGGAGAGTTGAATCCACAGATACGCAGTATTTT. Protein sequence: CASRPSGRVESTDTQYF.

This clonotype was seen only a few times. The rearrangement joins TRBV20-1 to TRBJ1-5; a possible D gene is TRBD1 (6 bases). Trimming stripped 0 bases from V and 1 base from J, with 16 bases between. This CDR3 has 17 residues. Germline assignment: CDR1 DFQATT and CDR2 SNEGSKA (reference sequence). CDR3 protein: CSARDQRGALSNQPQHF. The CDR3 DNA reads TGCAGTGCTAGAGATCAACGGGGGGCGTTGAGCAATCAGCCCCAGCATTTT.

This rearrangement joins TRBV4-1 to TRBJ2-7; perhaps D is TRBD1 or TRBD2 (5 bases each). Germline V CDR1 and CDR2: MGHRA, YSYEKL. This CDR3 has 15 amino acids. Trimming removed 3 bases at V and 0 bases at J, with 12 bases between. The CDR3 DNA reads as TGCGCCAGCAGCCACCTAGGGGAGAGCTCCTACGAGCAGTACTTC. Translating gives CASSHLGESSYEQYF.

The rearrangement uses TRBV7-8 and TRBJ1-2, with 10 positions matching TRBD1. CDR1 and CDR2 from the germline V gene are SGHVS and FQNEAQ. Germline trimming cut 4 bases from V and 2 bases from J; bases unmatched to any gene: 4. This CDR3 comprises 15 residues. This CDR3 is CASSYGDRGNYGYTF. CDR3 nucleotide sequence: TGTGCCAGCAGCTACGGGGACAGGGGAAACTATGGCTACACCTTC.

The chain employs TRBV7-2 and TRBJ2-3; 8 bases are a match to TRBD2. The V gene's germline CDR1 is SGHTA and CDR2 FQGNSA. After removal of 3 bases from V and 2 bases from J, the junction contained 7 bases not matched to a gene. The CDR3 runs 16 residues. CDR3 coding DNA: TGTGCCAGCAGCTTCGTAGCGGGAACCTTCACAGATACGCAGTATTTT. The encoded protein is CASSFVAGTFTDTQYF.

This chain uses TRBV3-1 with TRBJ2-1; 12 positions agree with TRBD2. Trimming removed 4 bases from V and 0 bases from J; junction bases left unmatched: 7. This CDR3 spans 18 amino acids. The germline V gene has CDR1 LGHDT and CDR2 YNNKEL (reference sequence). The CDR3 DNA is TGTGCCAGCAGCCCTAAAACTAGCGGGAGGCGCTCCTACAATGAGCAGTTCTTC. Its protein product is CASSPKTSGRRSYNEQFF.

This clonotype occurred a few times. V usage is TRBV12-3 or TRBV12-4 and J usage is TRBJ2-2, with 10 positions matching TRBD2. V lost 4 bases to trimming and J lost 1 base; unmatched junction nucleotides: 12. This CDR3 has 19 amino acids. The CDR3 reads CASSYPQGSGRLNTGELFF. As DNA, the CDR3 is TGTGCCAGCAGTTACCCCCAGGGTAGCGGGAGGCTGAACACCGGGGAGCTGTTTTTT.

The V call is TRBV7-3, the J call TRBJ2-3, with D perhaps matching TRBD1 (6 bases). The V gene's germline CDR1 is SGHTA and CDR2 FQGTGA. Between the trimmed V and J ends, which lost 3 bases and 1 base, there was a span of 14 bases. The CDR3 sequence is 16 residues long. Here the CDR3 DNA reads TGTGCCAGCAGCTTTCCAGGGGCAAAGGGCACAGATACGCAGTATTTT. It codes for CASSFPGAKGTDTQYF.

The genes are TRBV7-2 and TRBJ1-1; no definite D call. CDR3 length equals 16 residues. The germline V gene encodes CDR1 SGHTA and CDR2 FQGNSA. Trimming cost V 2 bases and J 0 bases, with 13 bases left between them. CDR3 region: CASSLSYAEVNTEAFF. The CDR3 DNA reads TGTGCCAGCAGCTTAAGTTATGCGGAGGTGAACACTGAAGCTTTCTTT.

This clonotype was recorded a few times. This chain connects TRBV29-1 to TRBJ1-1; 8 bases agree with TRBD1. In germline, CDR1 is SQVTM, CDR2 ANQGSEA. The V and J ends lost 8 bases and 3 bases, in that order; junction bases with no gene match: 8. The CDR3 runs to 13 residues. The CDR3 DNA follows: TGCAGCACGCGGACAGGGACAGACACTGAAGCTTTCTTT. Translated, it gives CSTRTGTDTEAFF.

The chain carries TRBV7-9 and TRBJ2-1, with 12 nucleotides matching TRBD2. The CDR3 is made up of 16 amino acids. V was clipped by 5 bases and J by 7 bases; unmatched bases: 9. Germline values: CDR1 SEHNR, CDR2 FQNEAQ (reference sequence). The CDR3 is CASSHLAGGPPNEQFF. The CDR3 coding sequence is TGTGCCAGCAGCCATCTAGCGGGAGGGCCTCCGAATGAGCAGTTCTTC.

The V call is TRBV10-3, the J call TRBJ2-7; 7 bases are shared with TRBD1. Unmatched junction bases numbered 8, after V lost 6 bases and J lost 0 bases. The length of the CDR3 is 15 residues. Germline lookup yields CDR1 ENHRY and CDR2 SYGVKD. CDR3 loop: CAIRAGTDNSYEQYF. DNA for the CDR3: TGTGCCATCAGGGCAGGGACAGACAACTCCTACGAGCAGTACTTC.

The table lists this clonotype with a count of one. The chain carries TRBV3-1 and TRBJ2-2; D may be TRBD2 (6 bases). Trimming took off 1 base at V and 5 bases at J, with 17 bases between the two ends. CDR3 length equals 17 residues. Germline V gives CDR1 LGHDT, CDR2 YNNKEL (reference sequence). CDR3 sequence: CASSQVRESLWTGELFF. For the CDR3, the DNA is TGTGCCAGCAGCCAAGTTCGGGAGAGCCTGTGGACCGGGGAGCTGTTTTTT.

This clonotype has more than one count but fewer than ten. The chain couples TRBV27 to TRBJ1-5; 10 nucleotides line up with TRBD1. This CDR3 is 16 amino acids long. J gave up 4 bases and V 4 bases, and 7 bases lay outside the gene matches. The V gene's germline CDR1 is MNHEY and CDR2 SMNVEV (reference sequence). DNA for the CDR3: TGTGCCAGCAGTTCACTCCGGGACAGGGGAAATCAGCCCCAGCATTTT. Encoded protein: CASSSLRDRGNQPQHF.

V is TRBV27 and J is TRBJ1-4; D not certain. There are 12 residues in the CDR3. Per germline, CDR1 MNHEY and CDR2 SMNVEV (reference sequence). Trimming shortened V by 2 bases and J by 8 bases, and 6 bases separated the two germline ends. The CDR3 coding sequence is TGTGCCAGCAGTTTAAAGGGAGAAAAACTGTTTTTT. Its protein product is CASSLKGEKLFF.

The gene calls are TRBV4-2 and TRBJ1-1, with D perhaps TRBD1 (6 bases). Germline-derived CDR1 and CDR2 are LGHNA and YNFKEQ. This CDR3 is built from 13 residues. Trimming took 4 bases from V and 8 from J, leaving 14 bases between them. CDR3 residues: CASSLDRRAEAFF. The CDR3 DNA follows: TGTGCCAGCAGCCTAGACAGGAGGGCGGAAGCTTTCTTT.

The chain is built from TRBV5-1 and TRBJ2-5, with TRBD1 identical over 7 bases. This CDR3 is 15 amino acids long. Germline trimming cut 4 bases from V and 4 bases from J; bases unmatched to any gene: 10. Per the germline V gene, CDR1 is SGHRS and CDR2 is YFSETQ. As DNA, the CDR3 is TGCGCCAGCAGCGTAGGACAGGTGGATGTAGAGACCCAGTACTTC. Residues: CASSVGQVDVETQYF.

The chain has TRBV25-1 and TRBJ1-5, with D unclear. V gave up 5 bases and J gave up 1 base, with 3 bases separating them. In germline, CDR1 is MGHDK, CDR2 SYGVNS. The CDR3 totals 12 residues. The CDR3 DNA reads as TGTGCCAGCAGTTACAGCAATCAGCCCCAGCATTTT. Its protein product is CASSYSNQPQHF.

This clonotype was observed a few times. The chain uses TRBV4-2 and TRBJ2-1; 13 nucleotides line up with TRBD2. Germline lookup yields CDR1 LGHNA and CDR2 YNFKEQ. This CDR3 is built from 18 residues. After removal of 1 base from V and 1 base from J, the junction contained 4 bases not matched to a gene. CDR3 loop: CASSQGTSGSWSYNEQFF. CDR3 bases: TGTGCCAGCAGCCAAGGGACTAGCGGGAGTTGGTCCTACAATGAGCAGTTCTTC.

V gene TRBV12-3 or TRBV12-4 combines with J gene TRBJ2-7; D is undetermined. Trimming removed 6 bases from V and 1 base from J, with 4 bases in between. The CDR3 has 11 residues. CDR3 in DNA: TGTGCCAGCAGAATGTCCTACGAGCAGTACTTC. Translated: CASRMSYEQYF.

The CDR3 nucleotides are TGTGCCAGCAGCTCCCCCGAACAGATTAATCAGCCCCAGCATTTT. It encodes CASSSPEQINQPQHF. This chain uses TRBV7-2 with TRBJ1-5, with D unclear. The CDR3 extends over 15 amino acids. The germline V and J ends were trimmed by 4 bases and 4 bases, with 14 bases remaining between them. The germline V gene has CDR1 SGHTA and CDR2 FQGNSA.

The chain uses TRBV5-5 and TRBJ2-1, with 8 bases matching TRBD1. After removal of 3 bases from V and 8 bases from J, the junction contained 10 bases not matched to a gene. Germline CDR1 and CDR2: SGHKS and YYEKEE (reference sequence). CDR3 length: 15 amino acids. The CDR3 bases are TGTGCCAGCAGCTCCAGGACAGGGAATTGGCATGAGCAGTTCTTC. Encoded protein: CASSSRTGNWHEQFF. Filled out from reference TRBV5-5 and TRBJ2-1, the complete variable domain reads DAGVTQSPTHLIKTRGQQVTLRCSPISGHKSVSWYQQVLGQGPQFIFQYYEKEERGRGNFPDRFSARQFPNYSSELNVNALLLGDSALYLCASSSRTGNWHEQFFGPGTRLTVL.

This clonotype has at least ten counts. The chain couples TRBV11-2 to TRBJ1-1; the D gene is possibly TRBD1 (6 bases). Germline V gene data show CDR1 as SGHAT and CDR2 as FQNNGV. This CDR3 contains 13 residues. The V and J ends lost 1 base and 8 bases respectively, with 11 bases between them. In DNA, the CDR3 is TGTGCCAGCAGCTTAGCTGGGGGCGCGGAAGCTTTCTTT. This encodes CASSLAGGAEAFF.

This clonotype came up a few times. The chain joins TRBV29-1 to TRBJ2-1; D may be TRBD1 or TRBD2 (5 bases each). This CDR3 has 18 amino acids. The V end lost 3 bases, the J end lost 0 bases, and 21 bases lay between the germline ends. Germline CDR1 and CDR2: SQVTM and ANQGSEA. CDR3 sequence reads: CSVEGTASGTSSYNEQFF. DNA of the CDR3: TGCAGCGTTGAGGGGACGGCCAGCGGAACTAGCTCCTACAATGAGCAGTTCTTC.

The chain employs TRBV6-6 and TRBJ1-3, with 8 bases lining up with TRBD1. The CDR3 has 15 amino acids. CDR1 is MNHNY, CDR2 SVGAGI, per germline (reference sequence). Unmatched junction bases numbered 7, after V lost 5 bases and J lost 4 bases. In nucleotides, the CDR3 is TGTGCCAGCAGTCGGGGACAGGAAGGCGGAAACACCATATATTTT. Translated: CASSRGQEGGNTIYF.

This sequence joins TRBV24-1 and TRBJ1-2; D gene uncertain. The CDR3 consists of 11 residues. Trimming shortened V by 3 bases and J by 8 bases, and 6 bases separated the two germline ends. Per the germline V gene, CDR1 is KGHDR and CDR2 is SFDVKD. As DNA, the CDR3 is TGTGCCACCAGTGATACCTTGGGCTACACCTTC. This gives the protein CATSDTLGYTF.

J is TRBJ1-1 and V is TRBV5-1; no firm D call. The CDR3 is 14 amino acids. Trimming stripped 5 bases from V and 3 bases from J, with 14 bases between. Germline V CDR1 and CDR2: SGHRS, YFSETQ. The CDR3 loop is CASSRVGSDTEAFF. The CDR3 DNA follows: TGCGCCAGCAGTCGGGTCGGGTCAGACACTGAAGCTTTCTTT.

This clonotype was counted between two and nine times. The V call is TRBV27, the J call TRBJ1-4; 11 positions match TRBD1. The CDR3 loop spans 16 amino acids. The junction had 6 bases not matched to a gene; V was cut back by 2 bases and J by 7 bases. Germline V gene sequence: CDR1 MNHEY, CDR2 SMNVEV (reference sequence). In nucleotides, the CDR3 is TGTGCCAGCAGTTTAGTATGGACAGGGGGCCGTGAAAAACTGTTTTTT. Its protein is CASSLVWTGGREKLFF.

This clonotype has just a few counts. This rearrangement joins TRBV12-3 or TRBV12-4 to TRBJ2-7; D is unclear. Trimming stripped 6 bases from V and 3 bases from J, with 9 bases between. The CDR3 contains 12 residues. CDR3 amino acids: CASSLKNYEQYF. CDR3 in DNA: TGTGCCAGCAGCTTAAAGAACTACGAGCAGTACTTC.

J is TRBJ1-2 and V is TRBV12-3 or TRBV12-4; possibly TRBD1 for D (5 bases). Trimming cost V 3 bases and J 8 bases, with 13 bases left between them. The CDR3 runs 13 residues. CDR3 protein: CASSLTDLVGYTF. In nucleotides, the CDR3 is TGTGCCAGCAGTTTGACAGACCTAGTCGGCTACACCTTC.

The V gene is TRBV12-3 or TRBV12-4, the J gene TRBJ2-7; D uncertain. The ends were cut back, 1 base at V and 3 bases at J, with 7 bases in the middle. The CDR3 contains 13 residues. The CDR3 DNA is TGTGCCAGCAGTTTAGTAGGGTTCTACGAGCAGTACTTC. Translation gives CASSLVGFYEQYF.